Listed below are T cell receptor beta chains from one sample, sequenced in a study of cytomegalovirus exposure and HLA in healthy donors. Measured with immunoSEQ multiplex PCR; TCRdb has only the in-frame clones, and not every one. This table has 120,000 to 150,000 clones, about 80% appearing once. Sample: PBMCs. These receptors were obtained from a male donor in good health and CMV-seronegative. CDR3s include the opening cysteine and the closing phenylalanine or tryptophan. The D gene is left open where the match is weak. Size is stated for part of the rows, as once, few or many counts, or as a class when the clone is expanded.

d_call | j_call | clone_size | v_call | cdr3_aa | cdr3_nt
TRBD2 | TRBJ2-5 | . | TRBV6-5 | CASSYSTSGGETQYF | TGTGCCAGCAGTTACTCGACTAGCGGGGGAGAGACCCAGTACTTC
. | TRBJ2-2 | . | TRBV9 | CASSVINTGELFF | TGTGCCAGCAGCGTCATTAACACCGGGGAGCTGTTTTTT
. | TRBJ2-7 | . | TRBV4-2 | CASSPTVSPYEQYF | TGTGCCAGCAGCCCGACAGTATCCCCCTACGAGCAGTACTTC
. | TRBJ1-1 | few | TRBV4-2 | CASSQVRGMNTEAFF | TGTGCCAGCAGCCAAGTAAGGGGGATGAACACTGAAGCTTTCTTT
. | TRBJ1-5 | . | TRBV18 | CASSPLEGVQPQHF | TGTGCCAGCTCACCATTGGAGGGAGTGCAGCCCCAGCATTTT
. | TRBJ1-2 | . | TRBV19 | CASRHPSGDYGYTF | TGTGCCAGTAGACACCCGTCAGGGGACTATGGCTACACCTTC
. | TRBJ2-1 | . | TRBV28 | CASSLTGETFDEQFF | TGTGCCAGCAGTTTGACGGGGGAGACTTTCGATGAGCAGTTCTTC
. | TRBJ2-1 | . | TRBV5-1 | CASSLVGQAYNEQFF | TGCGCCAGCAGCTTGGTGGGACAAGCGTACAATGAGCAGTTCTTC
TRBD2 | TRBJ2-5 | few | TRBV6-4 | CASSEGLAGGETQYF | TGTGCCAGCAGTGAAGGACTAGCGGGGGGAGAGACCCAGTACTTC
. | TRBJ1-1 | . | TRBV5-1 | CASSLGENTEAFF | TGCGCCAGCAGCTTAGGGGAGAACACTGAAGCTTTCTTT
TRBD1 | TRBJ1-2 | . | TRBV7-2 | CASRPGTGDRGYTF | TGTGCCAGCAGGCCTGGGACAGGGGATCGTGGCTACACCTTC
. | TRBJ1-1 | . | TRBV6-1 | CASSEQVVNTEAFF | TGTGCCAGCAGTGAACAGGTGGTGAACACTGAAGCTTTCTTT
TRBD1 | TRBJ1-2 | . | TRBV28 | CASSLGTDYGYTF | TGTGCCAGCAGTTTAGGGACAGACTATGGCTACACCTTC
. | TRBJ2-1 | . | TRBV4-3 | CASSQDAYNEQFF | TGCGCCAGCAGCCAAGATGCGTACAATGAGCAGTTCTTC
TRBD2 | TRBJ2-7 | . | TRBV28 | CASSSPTSGGPYEQYF | TGTGCCAGCAGTTCACCGACTAGCGGGGGGCCCTACGAGCAGTACTTC
TRBD1 | TRBJ1-6 | . | TRBV5-4 | CASSFDRGYSPLHF | TGTGCCAGCAGCTTCGACAGGGGTTATTCACCCCTCCACTTT
. | TRBJ1-1 | . | TRBV27 | CASRPLSLLRVDSDTEAFF | TGTGCCAGCAGACCGCTTTCTCTTTTGAGGGTGGATTCGGACACTGAAGCTTTCTTT
. | TRBJ1-3 | once | TRBV11-2 | CANSSSGRIGNTIYF | TGTGCCAACAGCTCCTCAGGGCGAATCGGAAACACCATATATTTT
. | TRBJ2-2 | . | TRBV7-3 | CASSVTQAVGNTGELFF | TGTGCCAGCAGCGTAACCCAGGCAGTCGGGAACACCGGGGAGCTGTTTTTT
TRBD2 | TRBJ2-3 | . | TRBV7-8 | CASSSGYGGASTDTQYF | TGTGCCAGCAGCTCGGGCTACGGGGGGGCCAGCACAGATACGCAGTATTTT
. | TRBJ2-7 | . | TRBV7-9 | CASSLVGSEQYF | TGTGCCAGCAGCTTAGTGGGGAGCGAGCAGTACTTC
. | TRBJ1-6 | . | TRBV9 | CASSVEPGQNSPLHF | TGTGCCAGCAGCGTAGAACCAGGGCAAAATTCACCCCTCCACTTT
. | TRBJ1-3 | . | TRBV6-5 | CASSPGVVGGNTIYF | TGTGCCAGCAGCCCCGGGGTCGTGGGGGGAAACACCATATATTTT
TRBD2 | TRBJ2-7 | . | TRBV9 | CASSAHRLAGSYEQYF | TGTGCCAGCAGCGCCCACAGACTAGCGGGGTCCTACGAGCAGTACTTC
. | TRBJ1-2 | . | TRBV7-2 | CASSLAPGARSNYGYTF | TGTGCCAGCAGCTTAGCCCCGGGAGCCAGGAGTAACTATGGCTACACCTTC
TRBD2 | TRBJ2-1 | once | TRBV2 | CASRPTSGGSYNEQFF | TGTGCCAGCAGGCCGACTAGCGGGGGATCCTACAATGAGCAGTTCTTC
. | TRBJ2-7 | . | TRBV9 | CARLPPREQYF | TGTGCCCGACTCCCTCCGCGCGAGCAGTACTTC
. | TRBJ1-1 | . | TRBV5-1 | CASSLTGSGGTEAFF | TGCGCCAGCAGCCTGACAGGTTCTGGGGGAACTGAAGCTTTCTTT
. | TRBJ1-2 | . | TRBV4-1 | CASSQGTYYGYTF | TGCGCCAGCAGCCAGGGGACTTACTATGGCTACACCTTC
. | TRBJ1-2 | . | TRBV5-5 | CASSPPGSYGYTF | TGTGCCAGCAGCCCCCCTGGGAGCTATGGCTACACCTTC
TRBD2 | TRBJ2-7 | . | TRBV6-6 | CAAGGAPYEQYF | TGTGCCGCGGGGGGGGCTCCCTACGAGCAGTACTTC
TRBD1 | TRBJ1-1 | . | TRBV30 | CAWGTGGGKAEAFF | TGTGCCTGGGGGACAGGGGGAGGGAAGGCTGAAGCTTTCTTT
. | TRBJ2-7 | . | TRBV11-3 | CASSWVAGYEQYF | TGTGCCAGCAGCTGGGTTGCGGGCTACGAGCAGTACTTC
. | TRBJ2-7 | . | TRBV6-1 | CASSEGGRTYEQYF | TGTGCCAGCAGTGAAGGGGGCAGAACCTACGAGCAGTACTTC
TRBD1 | TRBJ2-1 | . | TRBV7-8 | CASSLGTGGREQFF | TGTGCCAGCAGCTTGGGGACAGGGGGAAGGGAGCAGTTCTTC
. | TRBJ2-2 | . | TRBV28 | CASSYVARVNTGELFF | TGTGCCAGCAGTTATGTAGCCAGGGTGAACACCGGGGAGCTGTTTTTT
. | TRBJ1-6 | few | TRBV6-1 | CASSELGGRANSPLHF | TGTGCCAGCAGTGAACTGGGGGGTAGGGCTAATTCACCCCTCCACTTT